This is a list of T cell receptor beta chains from one sample in a study of response to subunit inactivated influenza vaccine. TCRdb re-analysed the RT-PCR reads in MiXCR, keeping a single row per CDR3 protein. The sample shows about 160,000 distinct CDR3 sequences, about 10% of them seen only once. This material consisted of CD8+ T cells sorted from PBMCs, taken roughly 24 months after vaccination. The receptors shown here come from a man between 50 and 69 years old who received an inactivated influenza vaccine. The CDR3 runs from the conserved cysteine through the conserved F or W. D genes are given only for firm matches. Size is stated for part of the rows, as once, few or many counts, or as a class when the clone is expanded.

DNA,CDR3,D,J,length,size,V
TGTGCCAGCAGTCCAGGGGTTGGCGAGCAGTACTTC,CASSPGVGEQYF,-,TRBJ2-7,12,many,TRBV6-5
TGCAGTGCTAGAGACCGGGACGGAACTCAACTCTACGAGCAGTACTTC,CSARDRDGTQLYEQYF,-,TRBJ2-7,16,-,TRBV20-1
TGCGCCAGCAGCCCCCGGGACAGGGACTACGAGCAGTACTTC,CASSPRDRDYEQYF,TRBD1,TRBJ2-7,14,many,TRBV4-1
TGTGCCAGCAGCCTTGGGATAACTAGCACAGATACGCAGTATTTT,CASSLGITSTDTQYF,-,TRBJ2-3,15,many,TRBV7-2
TGTGCCAGCAGCCTCGGACAGGGGGATTTTGGCTACACCTTC,CASSLGQGDFGYTF,TRBD1,TRBJ1-2,14,many,TRBV7-9
TGTGCCAGCAGCCGGTGGGCCTACGAGCAGTACTTC,CASSRWAYEQYF,-,TRBJ2-7,12,many,TRBV28
TGCGCCAGCAGCTTCCCGGGCGGGGAGCTGTTTTTT,CASSFPGGELFF,-,TRBJ2-2,12,many,TRBV5-1
TGTGCCAGCAGCTGGGACAGCGCAGATACGCAGTATTTT,CASSWDSADTQYF,TRBD1,TRBJ2-3,13,-,TRBV5-4
TGTGCCAGCAGTACTAGACTAGCGGTGGGCACAGATACGCAGTATTTT,CASSTRLAVGTDTQYF,TRBD2,TRBJ2-3,16,few,TRBV12-3/TRBV12-4
TGTGCCAGCAGCCAAGATGGGCTGGATAGCACAGATACGCAGTATTTT,CASSQDGLDSTDTQYF,-,TRBJ2-3,16,-,TRBV4-2
TGTGCCAGCAGCGTAACCGGGACAAGCTATTCACCCCTCCACTTT,CASSVTGTSYSPLHF,-,TRBJ1-6,15,few,TRBV9
TGTGCCAGCTCCTATGACGTGTCCTCAGGGTACAATGAGCAGTTCTTC,CASSYDVSSGYNEQFF,-,TRBJ2-1,16,-,TRBV18
TGTGCCAGCAGTTCATTGGGGTCCACCAACACTGAAGCTTTCTTT,CASSSLGSTNTEAFF,-,TRBJ1-1,15,few,TRBV28
TGCGCCAGCAGCCAACCTTCCTGGGACAACGCCATTAATTCACCCCTCCACTTT,CASSQPSWDNAINSPLHF,-,TRBJ1-6,18,many,TRBV4-3
TGTGCCAGCAGTATTTCCCCCGGGGCTAACTATGGCTACACCTTC,CASSISPGANYGYTF,-,TRBJ1-2,15,many,TRBV27
TGCGCCAGCAGCTTGCCCCCCGACGGACCTAGCACAGATACGCAGTATTTT,CASSLPPDGPSTDTQYF,-,TRBJ2-3,17,many,TRBV5-1
TGTGCCAGCAAGGGACAGGGGAGGGACACTGAAGCTTTCTTT,CASKGQGRDTEAFF,TRBD1,TRBJ1-1,14,many,TRBV12-3/TRBV12-4
TGTGCCAGTACCGTCATGGGGGCCTCCGACTATGGCTACACCTTC,CASTVMGASDYGYTF,-,TRBJ1-2,15,many,TRBV12-3/TRBV12-4
TGTGCCAGCAGTCAGCGACTAGCGGGAGGGGAGACCCAGTACTTC,CASSQRLAGGETQYF,TRBD2,TRBJ2-5,15,few,TRBV12-3/TRBV12-4
TGTGCCAGCAGTGAATCGGGGACAGGGTTCGACGAGCAGTACTTC,CASSESGTGFDEQYF,TRBD1,TRBJ2-7,15,-,TRBV2
TGTGCCAGCAGCTTAAAGACAGTGTACTATGGCTACACCTTC,CASSLKTVYYGYTF,-,TRBJ1-2,14,-,TRBV7-8
TGTGCCACCAGCAGAGATGTTGTTGGGGAAACTGAAGCTTTCTTT,CATSRDVVGETEAFF,-,TRBJ1-1,15,-,TRBV15
TGTGCCAGCAGCTGGACAGGGGGTCGCTCCTACAATGAGCAGTTCTTC,CASSWTGGRSYNEQFF,TRBD1,TRBJ2-1,16,-,TRBV5-6
TGTGCCAGCAGCTTGGTAGTAGCGGACGCCTACGAGCAGTACTTC,CASSLVVADAYEQYF,-,TRBJ2-7,15,-,TRBV5-5
TGTGCCAGCAGCGAAGGGGCAGGCGGAGGCTATGGCTACACCTTC,CASSEGAGGGYGYTF,-,TRBJ1-2,15,few,TRBV7-9
TGCGCCAGCAGCCACACAGGGACTGAAGCTTTCTTT,CASSHTGTEAFF,-,TRBJ1-1,12,many,TRBV4-1
TGTGCCAGCAGTGAAGCTAGGTTGAACACTGAAGCTTTCTTT,CASSEARLNTEAFF,-,TRBJ1-1,14,-,TRBV2
TGTGCCAGCAAGGAGATCGGGACTAGCGGAAGAAGCACAGATACGCAGTATTTT,CASKEIGTSGRSTDTQYF,TRBD2,TRBJ2-3,18,many,TRBV2
TGCAGTGCTAGAGATCGGGGGTTTCGGTCCTACAATGAGCAGTTCTTC,CSARDRGFRSYNEQFF,-,TRBJ2-1,16,few,TRBV20-1
TGTGCCAGCAGTCGGACAGGGGTCACGAACACTGAAGCTTTCTTT,CASSRTGVTNTEAFF,TRBD1,TRBJ1-1,15,few,TRBV6-1
TGTGCCAGCAGTCACTTCGGGGCCGGGGAGCTGTTTTTT,CASSHFGAGELFF,-,TRBJ2-2,13,-,TRBV6-6
TGTGCCAGCAGCAAACGGCTGCCGCGCGGAGAGACCCAGTACTTC,CASSKRLPRGETQYF,-,TRBJ2-5,15,few,TRBV21-1
TGTGCCAGCACCGACAGGGGGTTTTATGGCTACACCTTC,CASTDRGFYGYTF,TRBD1,TRBJ1-2,13,few,TRBV2
TGTGCCAGCAGCTTTGGGGTGTTTTCCTACGAGCAGTACTTC,CASSFGVFSYEQYF,-,TRBJ2-7,14,-,TRBV11-2
TGTGCCAGCAGTGAACCGGGACTGGGTCTCTATGGCTACACCTTC,CASSEPGLGLYGYTF,-,TRBJ1-2,15,-,TRBV6-1
TGTGCCAGCAGTTCCGGGACGGAAATCTTCCATACGCAGTATTTT,CASSSGTEIFHTQYF,-,TRBJ2-3,15,few,TRBV5-6
TGCAGCGTTATTCAGGGGGGCGGCGAGCAGTACTTC,CSVIQGGGEQYF,-,TRBJ2-7,12,few,TRBV29-1
TGTGCCAGCAGTTTAACGGGGCCCTACGAGCAGTACTTC,CASSLTGPYEQYF,-,TRBJ2-7,13,many,TRBV12-3/TRBV12-4
TGTGCCCCCGACAGGGGGACCACGGGTCAAGAGACCCAGTACTTC,CAPDRGTTGQETQYF,TRBD1,TRBJ2-5,15,few,TRBV10-3
TGCAGCGTTGTAGATCTAGCCGGCACAGATACGCAGTATTTT,CSVVDLAGTDTQYF,-,TRBJ2-3,14,few,TRBV29-1
TGTGCCAGCAGTTGGGGAGGTGAGCAGTTCTTC,CASSWGGEQFF,-,TRBJ2-1,11,many,TRBV6-5
TGTGCCACCAGCAGAGTTGGCAGGTTCCAAGAGACCCAGTACTTC,CATSRVGRFQETQYF,-,TRBJ2-5,15,few,TRBV15
TGTGCCAGCAGTTTATATGCCGGGCAGCCCACCGGGGAGCTGTTTTTT,CASSLYAGQPTGELFF,-,TRBJ2-2,16,many,TRBV27
TGTGCCAGCAGTCCCCGGGTAGCGGGGTACTCCTACGAGCAGTACTTC,CASSPRVAGYSYEQYF,TRBD2,TRBJ2-7,16,few,TRBV27
TGTGCCAGCACCAAAGCGGCTAGCGGAACCCAAGAGACCCAGTACTTC,CASTKAASGTQETQYF,TRBD2,TRBJ2-5,16,-,TRBV3-1
TGTGCCAGCAGTCCCACCGGGACTAGCGGGGGCTGGGGCGGGGAGCTGTTTTTT,CASSPTGTSGGWGGELFF,TRBD2,TRBJ2-2,18,-,TRBV2
TGTGCCAGCAGCCAGACTAGCGGGGACACCTACAATGAGCAGTTCTTC,CASSQTSGDTYNEQFF,TRBD2,TRBJ2-1,16,many,TRBV4-2
TGTGCCAGCAGCGTAGTGGAGGGACCGGATACGCAGTATTTT,CASSVVEGPDTQYF,-,TRBJ2-3,14,-,TRBV9
TGTGCCAGCAGTTCGCTAGCGGAGTCCTACGAGCAGTACTTC,CASSSLAESYEQYF,TRBD2,TRBJ2-7,14,few,TRBV12-3/TRBV12-4
TGTGCCACCAGTTCAAGAGAGACCCAGTACTTC,CATSSRETQYF,-,TRBJ2-5,11,few,TRBV24-1
TGTGCCAGCAGTGCCTCTCTGAACACCGGGGAGCTGTTTTTT,CASSASLNTGELFF,-,TRBJ2-2,14,many,TRBV2
TGCAGCGTTGACCAGACAGGGGAAGAGACCCAGTACTTC,CSVDQTGEETQYF,TRBD1,TRBJ2-5,13,many,TRBV29-1